The 18 T cell receptor beta chains listed next were all sequenced from one sample in a study of cytomegalovirus exposure and HLA in healthy donors. Both 60 Vbeta primers and 13 Jbeta primers went into the PCR. Using immunoSEQ multiplex PCR, the repertoire was profiled, and TCRdb retains in-frame clones only, with some absent. This sample has around 140,000 clones, with around 80% found just once. The sequenced sample consisted of PBMCs. The receptors shown here come from a woman under 30 in good health and CMV-seronegative.

The genes are TRBV25-1 and TRBJ2-3; D is possibly TRBD2 (6 bases). This CDR3 spans 14 amino acids. CDR1 and CDR2 from the germline V gene are MGHDK and SYGVNS. V was shortened by 4 bases and J by 6 bases, with 14 bases between the two germline ends. The CDR3 DNA sequence: TGTGCCAGCAGTGTGATGGCGGGATTGGATACGCAGTATTTT. Amino acids: CASSVMAGLDTQYF. Full variable domain (remainder filled in from reference TRBV25-1 and TRBJ2-3): EADIYQTPRYLVIGTGKKITLECSQTMGHDKMYWYQQDPGMELHLIHYSYGVNSTEKGDLSSESTVSRIRTEHFPLTLESARPSHTSQYLCASSVMAGLDTQYFGPGTRLTVL.

The V gene is TRBV7-2, the J gene TRBJ2-7, with no clear D. The length of the CDR3 is 14 residues. V was pared by 1 base and J by 5 bases, with 12 bases between. Germline assignment: CDR1 SGHTA and CDR2 FQGNSA. The CDR3 here is CASSLVSALDEQYF. For the CDR3, the DNA is TGTGCCAGCAGCTTAGTGAGCGCCCTAGACGAGCAGTACTTC.

The rearrangement joins TRBV5-8 to TRBJ2-5, with 15 bases matching TRBD2. From germline, CDR1 is SGHTS and CDR2 YDEGEE. This CDR3 has 18 residues. V lost 4 bases and J lost 0; bases outside the gene matches: 7. CDR3 sequence (DNA): TGTGCCAGCAGCGGAGGGACTAGCGGGAGGCCGTACCAAGAGACCCAGTACTTC. The encoded protein is CASSGGTSGRPYQETQYF. Based on the CDR3 plus reference TRBV5-8 and TRBJ2-5, the full variable domain is EAGVTQSPTHLIKTRGQQATLRCSPISGHTSVYWYQQALGLGLQFLLWYDEGEERNRGNFPPRFSGRQFPNYSSELNVNALELEDSALYLCASSGGTSGRPYQETQYFGPGTRLLVL.

This rearrangement joins TRBV19 to TRBJ1-1; no clear D gene. The CDR3 is 14 amino acids. Germline V gene data show CDR1 as LNHDA and CDR2 as SQIVND (reference sequence). Deletions cut 2 bases from V and 0 bases from J, with 7 bases between. CDR3 coding DNA: TGTGCCAGTAGTATAACAGCCATGAACACTGAAGCTTTCTTT. Protein product: CASSITAMNTEAFF.

The chain recombines TRBV7-8 with TRBJ2-7; D may be TRBD2 (5 bases). CDR3 size: 14 residues. Per the germline V gene, CDR1 is SGHVS and CDR2 is FQNEAQ. The V end was cut by 5 bases, the J end by 6 bases, with 17 bases between. CDR3: CASSPPRTPIEQYF. CDR3 DNA sequence: TGTGCCAGCAGCCCCCCTAGGACTCCTATCGAGCAGTACTTC.

The gene calls are TRBV2 and TRBJ2-7; the D gene is possibly TRBD2 (6 bases). CDR1 SNHLY and CDR2 FYNNEI come from the germline V gene. The CDR3 is made up of 14 amino acids. With 5 bases removed from V and 2 bases from J, the gap between germline ends came to 13 bases. In nucleotides, the CDR3 is TGTGCCAGCAGTCCAGGGAGGCGGGCCTACGAGCAGTACTTC. Amino acid sequence: CASSPGRRAYEQYF.

This sequence joins TRBV4-1 and TRBJ1-5; D is undetermined. Germline lookup yields CDR1 MGHRA and CDR2 YSYEKL. V was pared by 0 bases and J by 0 bases, with 6 bases between. This CDR3 spans 15 amino acids. CDR3 sequence: CASSQDRYSNQPQHF. The DNA for the CDR3 is TGCGCCAGCAGCCAAGACAGGTATAGCAATCAGCCCCAGCATTTT.

V usage is TRBV15 and J usage is TRBJ2-5; 7 nucleotides line up with TRBD2. CDR3 length: 15 amino acids. Trimming took 0 bases from V and 4 from J; bases not matched to a gene: 5. Germline loops: CDR1 LNHNV, CDR2 YYDKDF (reference sequence). CDR3 nucleotides: TGTGCCACCAGCAGAGAACCGGGCGGGGGAGAGACCCAGTACTTC. It yields the protein CATSREPGGGETQYF.

The chain employs TRBV30 and TRBJ2-7, with 10 bases fitting TRBD2. The V segment lost 1 base and the J segment 13 bases; nucleotides outside the gene matches: 7. This CDR3 region has 12 residues. Germline-derived CDR1 and CDR2 are GTSNPN and SVGIG (reference sequence). CDR3 protein: CAWSESLAGVYF. The CDR3 DNA follows: TGTGCCTGGAGTGAGAGCCTAGCGGGAGTCTACTTC.

This chain connects TRBV7-9 to TRBJ2-7; 7 nucleotides match TRBD1. CDR1 is SEHNR and CDR2 is FQNEAQ in the germline V gene (reference sequence). The trim removed 1 base at V and 5 bases at J, leaving 8 bases unmatched. The CDR3 covers 15 residues. In nucleotides, the CDR3 is TGTGCCAGCAGCTTAGTTCTAGGACAGGCACACGAGCAGTACTTC. As protein: CASSLVLGQAHEQYF.

The J gene is TRBJ2-5, the V gene TRBV5-4; D gene unclear. V was pared by 2 bases and J by 7 bases, with 6 bases between. The CDR3 is 11 amino acids. The germline CDR1 and CDR2 sequences are SGHNT and YYREEE (reference sequence). The CDR3: CASSFDTTQYF. DNA of the CDR3: TGTGCCAGCAGCTTTGACACGACCCAGTACTTC.

The genes are TRBV30 and TRBJ1-2; D gene ambiguous. Germline-derived CDR1 and CDR2 are GTSNPN and SVGIG (reference sequence). The CDR3 loop spans 16 amino acids. V lost 0 bases, J lost 0 bases, and 14 bases lay in between. The CDR3 loop reads CAWSVRAAGANYGYTF. The DNA for the CDR3 is TGTGCCTGGAGTGTTCGTGCGGCGGGCGCTAACTATGGCTACACCTTC.

The rearrangement joins TRBV10-3 to TRBJ1-2, with D possibly being TRBD1 (5 bases). CDR3 length equals 14 residues. CDR1 is ENHRY, CDR2 SYGVKD, per germline. V was shortened by 2 bases and J by 2 bases, with 9 bases between the two germline ends. Written as DNA, the CDR3 is TGTGCCATCAGTGAGCAGCAGGGAAACTATGGCTACACCTTC. It encodes CAISEQQGNYGYTF.

This sequence joins TRBV5-1 and TRBJ2-1, with unresolved D. With 0 bases removed from V and 7 bases from J, the gap between germline ends came to 8 bases. Germline loops: CDR1 SGHRS, CDR2 YFSETQ. The CDR3 sequence is 13 residues long. The DNA of the CDR3 is TGCGCCAGCAGCTTGGCCCTAGTTAATGAGCAGTTCTTC. It specifies CASSLALVNEQFF.

The chain employs TRBV5-1 and TRBJ2-5; 10 nucleotides line up with TRBD2. The last part of the DNA fits TRBJ2-7 better; the J call may be wrong. CDR1 is SGHRS, CDR2 YFSETQ, per germline. The CDR3 extends over 15 amino acids. For the CDR3, the DNA is TGCGCCAGCAGTTCATCCGGGACTAGCGCCTACGAGCAGTACTTC. It is translated as CASSSSGTSAYEQYF.

The rearrangement joins TRBV6-5 to TRBJ2-1; D may be TRBD2 (5 bases). CDR3 length: 14 residues. The V end lost 6 bases, the J end lost 4 bases, and 13 bases lay between the germline ends. Germline V gene sequence: CDR1 MNHEY, CDR2 SVGAGI. For the CDR3, the DNA is TGTGCCAGCAGGGGCGAGGGCCGTTACAATGAGCAGTTCTTC. Its protein product is CASRGEGRYNEQFF.

This clone has a single count. The V and J genes are TRBV6-1 and TRBJ2-1; TRBD2 might be the D (5 bases). V lost 4 bases, J lost 0 bases, and 13 bases lay in between. CDR1 is MNHNS and CDR2 is SASEGT in the germline V gene. The CDR3 is made up of 16 amino acids. DNA for the CDR3: TGTGCCAGCAGTGCCAGGACTGGGAGCTCCTACAATGAGCAGTTCTTC. The encoded protein is CASSARTGSSYNEQFF.

The chain links TRBV6-1 to TRBJ1-1; D is ambiguous. The germline V gene encodes CDR1 MNHNS and CDR2 SASEGT. V was trimmed by 5 bases and J by 8 bases, leaving 15 bases between them. This CDR3 is 13 amino acids long. For the CDR3, the DNA is TGTGCCAGCAGTTTCACACCTAGAGAGGAAGCTTTCTTT. Translating gives CASSFTPREEAFF.